The T cell receptor beta chain described here comes from a study of cytomegalovirus exposure and HLA in healthy donors. Whole-study context: Among 150 million to 200 million T cells, an earlier analysis found around 100 million unique TCR beta sequences. Study conclusions and caveats: The likely explanation for a cluster of highly shared sequence variants was sequencing artifact.

Regarding this clone: What it binds is not known.

The PCR was carried out with 60 Vbeta primers and 13 Jbeta primers. Measured with immunoSEQ multiplex PCR; TCRdb has only the in-frame clones, and not every one. The repertoire includes 150,000 or so clones, roughly 74% of them detected once, and about 3.5% sits in the top ten. The CDR3 is made up of 14 amino acids. Looked up from germline, CDR1 is PRHDT and CDR2 is FYEKMQ (reference sequence). V dropped 3 bases and J dropped 2 bases, with 8 bases sitting between them. Sequencing was performed on PBMCs. The chain combines TRBV13 with TRBJ1-3; the D gene is possibly TRBD1 (5 bases). This clonotype was obtained from a man between 40 and 49 years old in good health and CMV-seronegative. CDR3 region: CASSFAGPGNTIYF. CDR3 DNA: TGTGCCAGCAGCTTCGCAGGGCCTGGAAACACCATATATTTT.